The rows below give T cell receptor beta chains drawn from one sample of a study of Ad26.COV2.S vaccination and SARS-CoV-2 variants. Assay: immunoSEQ multiplex PCR; the TCRdb copy retains only in-frame clones and omits some. Of about 420,000 clones in the sample, approximately 90% were seen once. The sample was peripheral blood, taken in a trial of Ad26.COV2.S vaccine versus placebo. Every receptor here comes from a person aged 18-60 years who received the Ad26.COV2.S COVID-19 vaccine or a placebo. Both conserved end residues are part of each CDR3. D genes are given only for firm matches. The size entry is marked missing in some rows and otherwise reads once, few, many or a size class.

-,TRBJ1-1,-,TRBV5-1,CASSLGRNTEAFF,TGCGCCAGCAGCTTGGGCAGGAACACTGAAGCTTTCTTT
-,TRBJ2-7,-,TRBV21-1,CASSRTPAYEQYF,TGTGCCAGCAGCAGAACCCCGGCCTACGAGCAGTACTTC
-,TRBJ2-7,TRBD1,TRBV5-6,CASSLGTGVSSYEQYF,TGTGCCAGCAGCTTGGGGACAGGGGTTAGCTCCTACGAGCAGTACTTC
few,TRBJ1-2,-,TRBV9,CASSVSQTDYGYTF,TGTGCCAGCAGCGTAAGTCAGACGGACTATGGCTACACCTTC
-,TRBJ1-5,-,TRBV19,CASSIGVTQPQHF,TGTGCCAGTAGTATTGGGGTGACTCAGCCCCAGCATTTT
few,TRBJ1-4,-,TRBV18,CASSPLVTKEEKLFF,TGTGCCAGCTCACCTCTGGTAACCAAGGAGGAAAAACTGTTTTTT
-,TRBJ2-7,-,TRBV18,CASSPPISVWHSYEQYF,TGTGCCAGCTCACCACCTATATCGGTTTGGCATTCCTACGAGCAGTACTTC
-,TRBJ2-1,-,TRBV24-1,CATSQAGASYNEQFF,TGTGCCACCAGTCAGGCGGGGGCCTCCTACAATGAGCAGTTCTTC
-,TRBJ1-4,-,TRBV30,CAWSSRLPTTNEKLFF,TGTGCCTGGAGTTCTCGCCTACCCACAACTAATGAAAAACTGTTTTTT
once,TRBJ2-1,-,TRBV11-2,CASSLRASSYNEQFF,TGTGCCAGCAGCTTACGGGCCAGCTCCTACAATGAGCAGTTCTTC
once,TRBJ2-7,-,TRBV19,CATRLGYEQYF,TGTGCCACTCGACTGGGCTACGAGCAGTACTTC
few,TRBJ1-6,-,TRBV7-2,CASSLRGVRGSPLHF,TGTGCCAGCAGCCTTAGAGGGGTCCGTGGTTCACCCCTCCACTTT
-,TRBJ2-2,TRBD2,TRBV6-2/TRBV6-3,CASSYSGTSGPGELFF,TGTGCCAGCAGTTACTCCGGGACTAGTGGCCCCGGGGAGCTGTTTTTT
-,TRBJ1-4,-,TRBV12-3/TRBV12-4,CASRGAWNEKLFF,TGTGCCAGCCGGGGCGCCTGGAATGAAAAACTGTTTTTT
-,TRBJ2-7,TRBD1,TRBV19,CASSTRTGKLYEQYF,TGTGCCAGTAGCACTAGGACAGGGAAGCTGTACGAGCAGTACTTC
once,TRBJ1-6,TRBD1,TRBV11-2,CASSPQTGPNSPLHF,TGTGCCAGCAGCCCCCAGACAGGGCCCAATTCACCCCTCCACTTT
-,TRBJ2-6,-,TRBV9,CASSVAPGDLSGANVLTF,TGTGCCAGCAGCGTAGCGCCAGGGGACCTCTCTGGGGCCAACGTCCTGACTTTC
few,TRBJ2-1,TRBD1,TRBV4-2,CASSQQPGQGIAYNEQFF,TGTGCCAGCAGCCAGCAACCGGGACAGGGAATTGCCTACAATGAGCAGTTCTTC
-,TRBJ1-5,-,TRBV7-2,CASSLGTDYQPQHF,TGTGCCAGCAGCTTAGGGACAGACTATCAGCCCCAGCATTTT
few,TRBJ2-1,-,TRBV5-1,CASSSAGTYRYNEQFF,TGCGCCAGCAGCTCGGCCGGGACCTACAGATACAATGAGCAGTTCTTC
-,TRBJ2-2,TRBD2,TRBV7-3,CASSPSGGRTGELFF,TGTGCCAGCAGCCCTAGCGGGGGCCGAACCGGGGAGCTGTTTTTT